The clone carrying this TCR beta chain came up many times. Each 10 ml fresh peripheral blood draw supplied the PBMCs. What was amplified from RNA transcripts were TCR beta CDR3 regions. The HTBI set primed first-round TCR CDR3 RT-PCR. Via MiXCR, TCRdb re-called the multiplex PCR reads, giving one row per CDR3 protein. There are around 400,000 distinct CDR3 sequences in the sample; under 15% occur only once, and over 8.5% lies in the top ten. The data stem from a study of T cells in Graves' hyperthyroidism and ophthalmopathy. The length of the CDR3 is 15 residues. CDR1 SGHTA and CDR2 FQGNSA come from the germline V gene. V lost 8 bases and J 4 bases, leaving 20 bases between the germline ends.

The chain is built from TRBV7-2 and TRBJ2-5, with TRBD2 as a possible D gene (6 bases). Sequenced sample: blood. The sequence was obtained from a woman aged 18-29 years with Graves' hyperthyroidism. The CDR3 loop is CASDLILGGRETQYF. In DNA, the CDR3 is TGTGCCAGCGATCTCATATTGGGGGGTCGAGAGACCCAGTACTTC. Drawing the rest from reference TRBV7-2 and TRBJ2-5, the complete variable domain is GAGVSQSPSNKVTEKGKDVELRCDPISGHTALYWYRQSLGQGLEFLIYFQGNSAPDKSGLPSDRFSAERTGGSVSTLTIQRTQQEDSAVYLCASDLILGGRETQYFGPGTRLLVL.